Described below is a single TCR beta chain sequence and its context. The data are from a study of blood T cell repertoires in COVID-19. V was clipped by 4 bases and J by 6 bases, with 16 bases between them. Germline CDR1 and CDR2: LGHDT and YNNKEL (reference sequence). This CDR3 is 15 amino acids long. In the study's own analysis: Nucleated cell number was recorded as an estimate derived from reference gene primer amplification. Measured with immunoSEQ multiplex PCR; TCRdb has only the in-frame clones, and not every one. V, J and clone size are those of that table, while D and trimming were read from the DNA. The table has a few hundred thousand clones, 75% to 85% seen once.

The sequence was obtained from a woman aged 25-40 years with COVID-19, enrolled during active disease. The chain is built from TRBV3-1 (or the pseudogene TRBV3-2) and TRBJ2-1; D uncertain. Sequencing was carried out using peripheral blood. The CDR3: CASSPGGSLPNEQFF. DNA for the CDR3: TGTGCCAGCAGCCCAGGTGGGTCTCTCCCCAATGAGCAGTTCTTC.